The 2 T cell receptor beta chains listed next were all sequenced from one sample in a study of blood T cell repertoires in COVID-19. The method was immunoSEQ multiplex PCR; TCRdb's version includes in-frame clones alone and lacks a portion of them. Altogether 150,000 to 160,000 clones are present, over 65% being singletons, with the ten largest covering under 2%. Sequenced input: peripheral blood. The receptors were gathered from an older man with acute or convalescent COVID-19.

The chain links TRBV25-1 to TRBJ2-5, with TRBD2 as a possible D gene (5 bases). This CDR3 has 14 residues. Germline loops: CDR1 MGHDK, CDR2 SYGVNS. With 0 bases removed from V and 5 bases from J, the gap between germline ends came to 10 bases. In DNA, the CDR3 is TGTGCCAGCAGTGAATACGGGGAGAGGGAGACCCAGTACTTC. Its translation is CASSEYGERETQYF.

The rearrangement joins TRBV7-2 to TRBJ1-3, with TRBD1 matching over 7 bases. The J segment lost 0 bases and the V segment lost 2 bases, leaving 1 base of the junction unmatched. The CDR3 is 15 residues long. CDR1 is SGHTA and CDR2 is FQGNSA in the germline V gene. The CDR3 here is CASSLQGGSGNTIYF. CDR3 bases: TGTGCCAGCAGCTTACAGGGGGGCTCTGGAAACACCATATATTTT. Combining the CDR3 with reference TRBV7-2 and TRBJ1-3 gives the whole variable domain GAGVSQSPSNKVTEKGKDVELRCDPISGHTALYWYRQSLGQGLEFLIYFQGNSAPDKSGLPSDRFSAERTGGSVSTLTIQRTQQEDSAVYLCASSLQGGSGNTIYFGEGSWLTVV.